The rows below give T cell receptor beta chains drawn from one sample of a study of post-analysis software for immune sequencing data. MiXCR, run by TCRdb on the PCR reads, gives a single entry per CDR3 protein. This table holds hundreds of thousands of distinct CDR3 sequences, less than 40% found once. The sequenced material came from blood. These receptors all stem from a girl aged 5 to 17 with multiple sclerosis. The CDR3 runs from the conserved cysteine through the conserved F or W. The D gene is left open where the match is weak. Some rows mark clone size as missing; the rest say once, few, many or name a class of expanded clone.

J,size,D,V,DNA,CDR3
TRBJ2-1,.,.,TRBV5-6,TGTGCCAGCAGCTCCAGACAGCTAAGCTCCTACAATGAGCAGTTCTTC,CASSSRQLSSYNEQFF
TRBJ2-3,.,TRBD1,TRBV12-3/TRBV12-4,TGTGCCAGCACCCAATACGGGACAGGGACAGATACGCAGTATTTT,CASTQYGTGTDTQYF
TRBJ1-2,.,.,TRBV20-1,TGCAGTGCTAGAGACAGGGGACACTCCTATGGCTACACCTTC,CSARDRGHSYGYTF
TRBJ1-2,few,TRBD1,TRBV20-1,TGCAGTGCTCCTTATCCCGGGACAGGGTACGGCTACACCTTC,CSAPYPGTGYGYTF
TRBJ1-6,few,.,TRBV28,TGTGCCAGCAGTTTTCTTACAGGGAATTCACCCCTCCACTTT,CASSFLTGNSPLHF
TRBJ2-7,few,.,TRBV7-6,TGTGCCAGCAGCTTAAGCTCCCGTAGCCATTCCTACGAGCAGTACTTC,CASSLSSRSHSYEQYF
TRBJ2-1,.,TRBD1,TRBV10-3,TGTGCCATCAGTGAGTTCGGGATGACCGGGACAGGGGGCATGGAAGGGCAGTTCTTC,CAISEFGMTGTGGMEGQFF
TRBJ2-4,few,TRBD2,TRBV12-3/TRBV12-4,TGTGCCAGCAGACTAGCGGGGGGGAAAAACATTCAGTACTTC,CASRLAGGKNIQYF
TRBJ2-1,once,.,TRBV5-1,TGCGCCAGCAGCTTGGCCGGGACACCGAATGAGCAGTTCTTC,CASSLAGTPNEQFF
TRBJ1-2,.,.,TRBV12-3/TRBV12-4,TGTGCCAGCAGTAGAACCCACTATGGCTACACCTTC,CASSRTHYGYTF
TRBJ2-5,many,TRBD1,TRBV11-2,TGTGCCAGCAGCTTGGACAGGGGGCGGGAGACCCAGTACTTC,CASSLDRGRETQYF
TRBJ2-1,.,TRBD2,TRBV4-2,TGTGCCAGCAGCCAAGATTTGGGGGGCTTAAGCCCGGGACTAGCGGAAACTTCCTACAATGAGCAGTTCTTC,CASSQDLGGLSPGLAETSYNEQFF
TRBJ1-4,.,.,TRBV12-3/TRBV12-4,TGTGCCAGCAGGGGCCGGGACGGTGTTAATGAAAAACTGTTTTTT,CASRGRDGVNEKLFF
TRBJ1-2,few,.,TRBV29-1,TGCAGCGTTCCGGCGGAAAAAGGCTACACCTTC,CSVPAEKGYTF
TRBJ2-5,few,TRBD1,TRBV6-1,TGTGCCAGCAGTGGGGACAGGCAAGAGACCCAGTACTTC,CASSGDRQETQYF
TRBJ2-1,.,TRBD2,TRBV20-1,TGCAGAACAAGCCCGGATCCGGGACTAGCTTATGGGGTGCAGTTCTTC,CRTSPDPGLAYGVQFF
TRBJ2-1,.,TRBD1,TRBV13,TGTGCCAGCAGTCTTAATGGACAGGGGCTGCTTCTCAGCTCCTACAATGAGCAGTTCTTC,CASSLNGQGLLLSSYNEQFF
TRBJ1-2,.,.,TRBV12-3/TRBV12-4,TGTGCCAGCAGTTCGCTCGGGACCCGTGATGGCTACACCTTC,CASSSLGTRDGYTF
TRBJ2-3,.,TRBD2,TRBV20-1,TGCAGTGCTTTGAGGCTAGCGGGGGCTACCGATACGCAGTATTTT,CSALRLAGATDTQYF
TRBJ1-5,.,TRBD1,TRBV2,TGTGCCAGCAGTAACTACCGACAGGGGAGCAAGTCTCAGCCCCAGCATTTT,CASSNYRQGSKSQPQHF
TRBJ1-1,once,.,TRBV19,TGTGCCAGTAGTACACATGCAAGGTTTTGGGACGATAGTGTCTTT,CASSTHARFWDDSVF
TRBJ2-7,few,.,TRBV18,TGTGCCAGCTCACCACCTGGACCCTTTATTTACGAGCAGTACTTC,CASSPPGPFIYEQYF
TRBJ2-7,.,.,TRBV7-9,TGTGCCAGCAGCCTACCCGGGAAAACCTACGAGCAGTACTTC,CASSLPGKTYEQYF
TRBJ1-4,.,.,TRBV12-3/TRBV12-4,TGTGCCAGCAGTTTAGATCTGGGACTGAGGGAACTGTTTTTT,CASSLDLGLRELFF
TRBJ2-1,.,TRBD1,TRBV29-1,TGCAGCGTTGAAGGGACAGGAAGCTCCTACAATGAGCAGTTCTTC,CSVEGTGSSYNEQFF
TRBJ1-5,.,.,TRBV27,TGTGCCAGCAGTTCCCGCGGCTTCAATCAGCCCCAGCATTTT,CASSSRGFNQPQHF
TRBJ1-1,.,TRBD1,TRBV5-5,TGTGCCAGCAGCTTGGGTCCGACAGGGTCTTTAAACACTGAAGCTTTCTTT,CASSLGPTGSLNTEAFF
TRBJ2-3,few,.,TRBV12-3/TRBV12-4,TGTGCCAGCCGAGGGCCTAGCACAGATACGCAGTATTTT,CASRGPSTDTQYF
TRBJ1-5,few,.,TRBV6-1,TGTGCCAGCGCCTGGGCGGGGGGCGGCAATCAGCCCCAGCATTTT,CASAWAGGGNQPQHF
TRBJ1-2,few,TRBD1,TRBV5-1,TGCGCCAGCAGCTCCTCCGGGACAGGGAACTATGGCTACACCTTC,CASSSSGTGNYGYTF
TRBJ2-3,.,.,TRBV6-9,TGTGCCAGCAGTTATATCTTCCCCCAGACGCAGTATTTT,CASSYIFPQTQYF